This T cell receptor beta chain was retrieved from a study of blood T cell repertoires in COVID-19. Across the whole study: Material from acute and convalescent COVID-19 was sourced from the United States, Italy and Spain. PBMCs, B-cell-depleted T cells, or T cells provided the cDNA or gDNA that made up the material.

Measured with immunoSEQ multiplex PCR; TCRdb has only the in-frame clones, and not every one. The sample holds some 100,000 clones, around 90% seen once. The ends were cut back, 5 bases at V and 2 bases at J, with 10 bases in the middle. The CDR3 runs 14 residues. CDR1 and CDR2 (germline): MNHEY, SVGAGI. The sample taken for sequencing was peripheral blood. The receptor's source is a human donor in a cohort sampled during active COVID-19. The chain has TRBV6-5 and TRBJ1-3; perhaps TRBD1 as D (6 bases). CDR3: CASSPGATGNTIYF. In DNA form, the CDR3 reads TGTGCCAGCAGTCCAGGGGCGACTGGAAACACCATATATTTT.